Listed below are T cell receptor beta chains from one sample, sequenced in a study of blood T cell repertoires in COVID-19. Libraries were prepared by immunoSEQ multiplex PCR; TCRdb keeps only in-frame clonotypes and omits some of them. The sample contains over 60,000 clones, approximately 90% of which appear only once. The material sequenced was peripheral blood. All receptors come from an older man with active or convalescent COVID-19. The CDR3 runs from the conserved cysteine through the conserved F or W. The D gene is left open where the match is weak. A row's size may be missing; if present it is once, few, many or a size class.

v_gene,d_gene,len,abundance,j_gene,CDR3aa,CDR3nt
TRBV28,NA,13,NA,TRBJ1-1,CASRSWDIGEAFF,TGTGCCAGCCGTAGTTGGGACATCGGGGAAGCTTTCTTT
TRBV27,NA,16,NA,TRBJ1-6,CASSLFGGAANSPLHF,TGTGCCAGCAGTTTATTTGGGGGGGCAGCAAATTCACCCCTCCACTTT
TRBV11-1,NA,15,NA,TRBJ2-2,CASSPRWALSGELFF,TGTGCCAGCAGCCCCCGTTGGGCATTATCCGGGGAGCTGTTTTTT
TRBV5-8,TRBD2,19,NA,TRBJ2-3,CASQTGLASGPPSTDTQYF,TGTGCCAGCCAGACTGGGTTGGCTAGCGGGCCCCCGAGCACAGATACGCAGTATTTT
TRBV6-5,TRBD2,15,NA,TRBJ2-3,CASQRGVLNTDTQYF,TGTGCCAGCCAGCGGGGGGTCTTAAACACAGATACGCAGTATTTT
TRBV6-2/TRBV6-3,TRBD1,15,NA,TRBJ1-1,CASSAIGQGSTEAFF,TGTGCCAGCAGTGCAATCGGACAGGGTAGCACTGAAGCTTTCTTT
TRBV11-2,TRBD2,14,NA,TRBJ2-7,CASSWTSGTYEQYF,TGTGCCAGCAGCTGGACTAGCGGAACCTACGAGCAGTACTTC
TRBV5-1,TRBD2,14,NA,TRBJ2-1,CASSLGGTRREQFF,TGCGCCAGCAGCTTAGGAGGGACTAGGCGAGAGCAGTTCTTC
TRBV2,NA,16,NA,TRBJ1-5,CASSRAGDRRTQPQHF,TGTGCCAGCAGTCGAGCCGGAGACAGGAGGACCCAGCCCCAGCATTTT
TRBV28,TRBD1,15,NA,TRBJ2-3,CASSPWDSDVGTQYF,TGTGCCAGCAGCCCATGGGACAGCGACGTTGGTACGCAGTATTTT
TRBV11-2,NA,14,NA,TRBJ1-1,CASSGRDFDTEAFF,TGTGCCAGCAGCGGCCGGGACTTCGACACTGAAGCTTTCTTT
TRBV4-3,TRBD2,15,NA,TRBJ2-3,CASSQRGVGTDTQYF,TGCGCCAGCAGCCAGCGGGGGGTAGGGACAGATACGCAGTATTTT
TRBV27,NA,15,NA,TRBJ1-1,CASSLYRDPNTEAFF,TGTGCCAGCAGTTTATACAGGGACCCGAACACTGAAGCTTTCTTT
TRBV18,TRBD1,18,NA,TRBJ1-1,CASSPPGGTVVGSTEAFF,TGTGCCAGCTCACCACCTGGCGGGACAGTCGTTGGGTCCACTGAAGCTTTCTTT
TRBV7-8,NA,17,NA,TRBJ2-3,CASSLDGSRPRTDTQYF,TGTGCCAGCAGCTTAGACGGGAGCCGGCCTCGCACAGATACGCAGTATTTT
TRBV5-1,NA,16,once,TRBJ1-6,CASSSGESSYNSPLHF,TGCGCCAGCAGCTCCGGGGAAAGCTCCTATAATTCACCCCTCCACTTT